This T cell receptor (beta chain) is from a study of neoadjuvant nivolumab and ipilimumab in lung cancer. At the level of the study: Nivolumab 3 mg/kg was given days 1, 15 and 29, plus ipilimumab 1 mg/kg day 1 in combination.

About this clone itself: What it binds is not known.

Method: immunoSEQ multiplex PCR; TCRdb's copy keeps in-frame clones and lacks some. The profile shows 5,100 or so clones, roughly 80% of them singletons. General study findings and limits: Blood richness before therapy tracked richness in tumors resected after neoadjuvant therapy.

The V gene's germline CDR1 is ENHRY and CDR2 SYGVKD. The V end lost 3 bases, the J end lost 0 bases, and 6 bases lay between the germline ends. The CDR3 has 14 amino acids. The sequenced sample was tumor tissue, obtained after neoadjuvant nivolumab, alone or with ipilimumab, at or shortly before surgery. The genes are TRBV10-3 and TRBJ2-1; D remains ambiguous. This receptor was obtained from an adult with non-small cell lung cancer. Here the CDR3 DNA reads TGTGCCATCAGTGAAGACGGCTCCTACAATGAGCAGTTCTTC. It specifies CAISEDGSYNEQFF.